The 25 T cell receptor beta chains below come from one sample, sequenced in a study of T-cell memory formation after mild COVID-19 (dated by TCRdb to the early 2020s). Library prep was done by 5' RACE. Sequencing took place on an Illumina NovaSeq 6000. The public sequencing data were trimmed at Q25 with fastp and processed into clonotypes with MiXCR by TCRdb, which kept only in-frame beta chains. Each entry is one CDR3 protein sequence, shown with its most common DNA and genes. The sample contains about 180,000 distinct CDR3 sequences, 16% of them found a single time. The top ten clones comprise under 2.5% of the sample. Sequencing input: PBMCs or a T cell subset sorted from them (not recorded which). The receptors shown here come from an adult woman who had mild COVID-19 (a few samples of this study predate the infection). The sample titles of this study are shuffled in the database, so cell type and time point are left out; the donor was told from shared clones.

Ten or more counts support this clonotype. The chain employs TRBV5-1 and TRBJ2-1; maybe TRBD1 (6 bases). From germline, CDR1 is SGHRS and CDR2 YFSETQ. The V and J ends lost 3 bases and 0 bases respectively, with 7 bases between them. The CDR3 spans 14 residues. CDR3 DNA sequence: TGCGCCAGCAGCTCACAGGGCTCCTACAATGAGCAGTTCTTC. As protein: CASSSQGSYNEQFF.

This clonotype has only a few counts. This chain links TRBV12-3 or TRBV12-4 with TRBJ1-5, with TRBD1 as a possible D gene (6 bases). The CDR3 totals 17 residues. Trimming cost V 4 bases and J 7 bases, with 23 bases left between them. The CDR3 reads CASSWGEATGRGQPQHF. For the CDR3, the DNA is TGTGCCAGCAGTTGGGGAGAGGCAACAGGGAGGGGGCAGCCCCAGCATTTT.

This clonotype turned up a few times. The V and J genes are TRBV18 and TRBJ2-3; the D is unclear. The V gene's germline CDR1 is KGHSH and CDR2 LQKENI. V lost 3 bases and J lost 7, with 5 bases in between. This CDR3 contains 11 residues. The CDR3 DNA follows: TGTGCCAGCTCACCTGAGAATACGCAGTATTTT. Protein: CASSPENTQYF. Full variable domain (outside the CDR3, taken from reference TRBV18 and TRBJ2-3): NAGVMQNPRHLVRRRGQEARLRCSPMKGHSHVYWYRQLPEEGLKFMVYLQKENIIDESGMPKERFSAEFPKEGPSILRIQQVVRGDSAAYFCASSPENTQYFGPGTRLTVL.

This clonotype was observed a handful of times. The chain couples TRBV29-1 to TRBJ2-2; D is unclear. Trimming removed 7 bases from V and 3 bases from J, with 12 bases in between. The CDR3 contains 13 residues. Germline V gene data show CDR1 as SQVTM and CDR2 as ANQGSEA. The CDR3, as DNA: TGCAGCGCCTTAGTGCCTTACACCGGGGAGCTGTTTTTT. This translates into CSALVPYTGELFF.

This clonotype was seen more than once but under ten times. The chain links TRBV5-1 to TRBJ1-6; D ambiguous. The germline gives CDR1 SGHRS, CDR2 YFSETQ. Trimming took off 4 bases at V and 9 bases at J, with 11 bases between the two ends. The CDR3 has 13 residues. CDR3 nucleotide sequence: TGCGCCAGCAGCGTTCTTATTGGTTCACCCCTCCACTTT. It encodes CASSVLIGSPLHF.

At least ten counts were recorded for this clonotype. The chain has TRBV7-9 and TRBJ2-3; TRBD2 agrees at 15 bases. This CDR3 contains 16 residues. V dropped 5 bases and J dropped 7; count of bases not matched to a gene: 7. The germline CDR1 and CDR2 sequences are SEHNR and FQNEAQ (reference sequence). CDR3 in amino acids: CASSLGLAGGPHTQYF. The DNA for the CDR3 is TGTGCCAGCAGCCTCGGACTAGCGGGGGGGCCGCATACGCAGTATTTT.

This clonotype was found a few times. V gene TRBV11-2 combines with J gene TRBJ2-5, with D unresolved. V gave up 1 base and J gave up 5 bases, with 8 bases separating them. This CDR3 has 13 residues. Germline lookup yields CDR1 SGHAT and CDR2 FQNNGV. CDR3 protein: CASSLVSAETQYF. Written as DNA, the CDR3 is TGTGCCAGCAGCTTAGTCTCTGCGGAGACCCAGTACTTC.

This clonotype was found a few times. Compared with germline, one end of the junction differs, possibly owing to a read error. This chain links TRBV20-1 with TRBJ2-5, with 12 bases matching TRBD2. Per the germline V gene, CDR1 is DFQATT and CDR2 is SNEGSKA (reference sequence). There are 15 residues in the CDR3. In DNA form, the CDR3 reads TGCAGTGCGAGAGGACTAGCGGGGAGCGAAGAGACCCAGTACTTC. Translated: CSARGLAGSEETQYF.

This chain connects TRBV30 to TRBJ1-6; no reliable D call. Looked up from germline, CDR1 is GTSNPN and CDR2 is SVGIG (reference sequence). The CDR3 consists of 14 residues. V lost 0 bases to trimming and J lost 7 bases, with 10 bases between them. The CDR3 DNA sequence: TGTGCCTGGAGTGTGGGCAGCCGGAATTCACCCCTCCACTTT. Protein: CAWSVGSRNSPLHF.

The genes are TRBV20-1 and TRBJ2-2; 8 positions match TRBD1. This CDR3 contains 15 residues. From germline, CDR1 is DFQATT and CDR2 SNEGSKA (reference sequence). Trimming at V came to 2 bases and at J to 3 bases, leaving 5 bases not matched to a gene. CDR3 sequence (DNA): TGCAGTGCTAGAAAGGACAGGGTAGACACCGGGGAGCTGTTTTTT. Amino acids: CSARKDRVDTGELFF.

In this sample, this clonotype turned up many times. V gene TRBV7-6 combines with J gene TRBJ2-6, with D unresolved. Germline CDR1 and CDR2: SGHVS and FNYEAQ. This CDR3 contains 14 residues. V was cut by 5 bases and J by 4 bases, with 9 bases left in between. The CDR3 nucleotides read TGTGCCAGCAGCCCATCTACCGGGGCCAACGTCCTGACTTTC. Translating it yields CASSPSTGANVLTF. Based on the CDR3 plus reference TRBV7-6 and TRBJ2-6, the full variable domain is GAGVSQSPRYKVTKRGQDVALRCDPISGHVSLYWYRQALGQGPEFLTYFNYEAQQDKSGLPNDRFSAERPEGSISTLTIQRTEQRDSAMYRCASSPSTGANVLTFGAGSRLTVL.

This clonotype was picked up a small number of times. The CDR3 loop is CASSLGSGNTGELFF. CDR3 DNA sequence: TGTGCCAGCAGCTTAGGCTCGGGGAACACCGGGGAGCTGTTTTTT. The chain joins TRBV11-3 to TRBJ2-2; D is uncertain. Germline CDR1 reads SGHNT; CDR2 reads YENEEA. This CDR3 is built from 15 residues. Trimming stripped 1 base from V and 1 base from J, with 7 bases between.

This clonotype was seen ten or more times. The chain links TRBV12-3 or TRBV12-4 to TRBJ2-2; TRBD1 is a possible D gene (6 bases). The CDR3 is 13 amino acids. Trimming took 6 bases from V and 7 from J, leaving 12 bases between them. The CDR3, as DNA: TGTGCCAGCAGAAGGACAGAGGACGGGGAGCTGTTTTTT. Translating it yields CASRRTEDGELFF.

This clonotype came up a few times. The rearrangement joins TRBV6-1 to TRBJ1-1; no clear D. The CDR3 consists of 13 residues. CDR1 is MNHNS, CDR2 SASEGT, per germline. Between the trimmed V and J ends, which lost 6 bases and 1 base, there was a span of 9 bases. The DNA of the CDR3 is TGTGCCAGCAGAGGGCCCTGGAACACTGAAGCTTTCTTT. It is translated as CASRGPWNTEAFF.

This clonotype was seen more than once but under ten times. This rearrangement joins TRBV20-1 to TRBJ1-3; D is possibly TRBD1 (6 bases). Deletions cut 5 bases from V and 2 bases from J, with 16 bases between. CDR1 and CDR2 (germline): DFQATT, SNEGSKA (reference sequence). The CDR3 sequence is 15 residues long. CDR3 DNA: TGCAGTGCTGGCCCCGCGGGGGCCACTGGAAACACCATATATTTT. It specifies CSAGPAGATGNTIYF.

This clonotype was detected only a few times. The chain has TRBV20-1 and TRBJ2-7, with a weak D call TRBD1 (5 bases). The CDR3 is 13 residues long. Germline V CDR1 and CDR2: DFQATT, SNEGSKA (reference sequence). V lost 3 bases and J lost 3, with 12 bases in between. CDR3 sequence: CSARLAGRYEQYF. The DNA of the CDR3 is TGCAGTGCTAGGTTGGCAGGGCGCTACGAGCAGTACTTC.

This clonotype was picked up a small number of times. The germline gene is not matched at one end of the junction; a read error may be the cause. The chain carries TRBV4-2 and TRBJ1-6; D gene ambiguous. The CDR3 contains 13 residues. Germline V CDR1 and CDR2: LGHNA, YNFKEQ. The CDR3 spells CASSQVTGVREVF. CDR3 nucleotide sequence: TGTGCCAGCAGCCAAGTGACCGGAGTCCGGGAGGTTTTT.

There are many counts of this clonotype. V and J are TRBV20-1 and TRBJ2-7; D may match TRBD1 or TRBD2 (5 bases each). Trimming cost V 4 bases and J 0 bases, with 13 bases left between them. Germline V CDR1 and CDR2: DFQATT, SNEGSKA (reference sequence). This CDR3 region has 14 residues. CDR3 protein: CSAIRRGVSYEQYF. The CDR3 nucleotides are TGCAGTGCTATCCGTAGAGGGGTCTCCTACGAGCAGTACTTC.

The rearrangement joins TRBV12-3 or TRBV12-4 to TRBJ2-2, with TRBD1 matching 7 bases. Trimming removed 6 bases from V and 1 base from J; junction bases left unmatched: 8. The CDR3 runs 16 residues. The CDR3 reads CASSPGQVGNTGELFF. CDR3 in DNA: TGTGCCAGCAGCCCCGGACAGGTCGGGAACACCGGGGAGCTGTTTTTT.

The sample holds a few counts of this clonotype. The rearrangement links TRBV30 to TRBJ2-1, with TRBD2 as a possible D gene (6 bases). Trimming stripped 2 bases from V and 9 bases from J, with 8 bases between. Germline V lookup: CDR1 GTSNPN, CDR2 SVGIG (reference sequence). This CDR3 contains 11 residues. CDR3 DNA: TGTGCCTGGAGTCTGGGGGGTGAGCAGTTCTTC. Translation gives CAWSLGGEQFF.

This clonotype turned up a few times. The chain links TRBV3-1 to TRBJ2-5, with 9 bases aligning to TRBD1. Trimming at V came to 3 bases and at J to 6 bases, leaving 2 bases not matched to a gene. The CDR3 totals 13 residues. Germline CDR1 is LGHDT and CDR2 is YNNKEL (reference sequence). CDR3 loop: CASSQDRGQTQYF. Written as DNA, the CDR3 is TGTGCCAGCAGCCAGGACAGGGGCCAGACCCAGTACTTC.

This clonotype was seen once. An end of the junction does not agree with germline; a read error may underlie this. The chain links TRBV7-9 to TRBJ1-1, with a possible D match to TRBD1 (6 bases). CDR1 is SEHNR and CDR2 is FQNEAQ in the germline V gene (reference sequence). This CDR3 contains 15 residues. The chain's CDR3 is CASSLAGRRDTEAFF. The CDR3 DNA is TGTGCCAGCAGCTTAGCAGGTAGGCGGGACACAGAAGCTTTCTTT.

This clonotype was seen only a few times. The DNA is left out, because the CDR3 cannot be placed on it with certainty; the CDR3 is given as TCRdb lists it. The CDR3 loop reads CASSRVGQGAPNTQNF. The rearrangement joins TRBV27 to TRBJ2-3; the table's D call of TRBD1 was not tested on the DNA. The CDR3 totals 16 residues, both ends included. CDR1 and CDR2 from the germline V gene are MNHEY and SMNVEV (reference sequence).

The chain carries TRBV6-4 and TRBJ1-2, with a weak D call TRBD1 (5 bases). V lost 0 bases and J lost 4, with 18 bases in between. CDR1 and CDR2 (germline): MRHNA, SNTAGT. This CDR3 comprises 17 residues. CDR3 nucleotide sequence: TGTGCCAGCAGTGACTCGGATAGGGGAGTGGGCTTCTATGGCTACACCTTC. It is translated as CASSDSDRGVGFYGYTF.

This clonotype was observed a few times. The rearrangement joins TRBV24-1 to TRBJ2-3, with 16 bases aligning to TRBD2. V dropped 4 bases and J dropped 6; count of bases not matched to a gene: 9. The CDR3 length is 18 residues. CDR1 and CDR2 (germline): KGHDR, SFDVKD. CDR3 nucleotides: TGTGCCACCAGTGAACTGGGGGGACTAGCGGGAGGGCCCGATACGCAGTATTTT. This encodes CATSELGGLAGGPDTQYF.